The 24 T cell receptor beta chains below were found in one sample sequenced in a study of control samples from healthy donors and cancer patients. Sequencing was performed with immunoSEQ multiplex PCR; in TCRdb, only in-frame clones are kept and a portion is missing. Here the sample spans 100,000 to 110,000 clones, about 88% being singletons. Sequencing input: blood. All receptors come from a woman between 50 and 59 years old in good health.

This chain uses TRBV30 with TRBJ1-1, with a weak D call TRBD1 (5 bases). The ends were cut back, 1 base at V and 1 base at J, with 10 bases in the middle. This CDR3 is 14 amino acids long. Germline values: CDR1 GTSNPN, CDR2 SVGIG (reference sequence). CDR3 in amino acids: CAWSDRHGNTEAFF. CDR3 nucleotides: TGTGCCTGGAGTGACAGGCACGGGAACACTGAAGCTTTCTTT.

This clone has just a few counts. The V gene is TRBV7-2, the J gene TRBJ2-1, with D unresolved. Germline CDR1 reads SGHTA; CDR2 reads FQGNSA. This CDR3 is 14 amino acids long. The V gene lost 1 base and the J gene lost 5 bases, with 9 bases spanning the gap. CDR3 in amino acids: CASSLDRLNNEQFF. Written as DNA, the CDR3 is TGTGCCAGCAGCTTAGATCGTCTAAACAATGAGCAGTTCTTC. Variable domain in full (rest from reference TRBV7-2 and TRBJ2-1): GAGVSQSPSNKVTEKGKDVELRCDPISGHTALYWYRQSLGQGLEFLIYFQGNSAPDKSGLPSDRFSAERTGGSVSTLTIQRTQQEDSAVYLCASSLDRLNNEQFFGPGTRLTVL.

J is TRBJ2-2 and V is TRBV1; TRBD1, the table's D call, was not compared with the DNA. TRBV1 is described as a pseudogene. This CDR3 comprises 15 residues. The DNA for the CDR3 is TGCACCAGCAGCCCCTGGACAGACCTCCCCGGGGAGCTGTTTTTT. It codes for CTSSPWTDLPGELFF.

Here the CDR3 reads CASSLVVGAGSGELFF. The CDR3 nucleotides read TGTGCCAGCAGCTTAGTGGTGGGAGCGGGATCCGGGGAGCTGTTTTTT. The V call is TRBV7-3, the J call TRBJ2-2; TRBD2 aligns across 7 bases. Germline lookup yields CDR1 SGHTA and CDR2 FQGTGA. Trimming removed 2 bases from V and 6 bases from J; junction bases left unmatched: 9. This CDR3 has 16 residues.

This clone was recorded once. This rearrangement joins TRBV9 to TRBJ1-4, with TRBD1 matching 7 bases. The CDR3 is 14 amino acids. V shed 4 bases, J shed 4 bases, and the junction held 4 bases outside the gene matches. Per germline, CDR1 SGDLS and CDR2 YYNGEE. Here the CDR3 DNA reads TGTGCCAGCAGCCCAAGACAGGGTAATGAAAAACTGTTTTTT. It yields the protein CASSPRQGNEKLFF.

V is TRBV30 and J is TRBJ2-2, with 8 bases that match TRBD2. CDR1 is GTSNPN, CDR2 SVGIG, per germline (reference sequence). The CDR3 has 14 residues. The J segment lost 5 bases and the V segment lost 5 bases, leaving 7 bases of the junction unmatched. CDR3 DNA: TGTGCCTGGCGGCCGGGGACTAGAACCGGGGAGCTGTTTTTT. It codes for CAWRPGTRTGELFF.

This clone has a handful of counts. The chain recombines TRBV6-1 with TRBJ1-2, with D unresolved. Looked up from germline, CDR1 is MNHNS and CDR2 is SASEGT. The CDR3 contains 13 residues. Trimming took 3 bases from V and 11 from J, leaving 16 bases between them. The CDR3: CASSDNAIGSYTF. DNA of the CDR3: TGTGCCAGCAGTGACAACGCGATAGGGAGTTACACCTTC.

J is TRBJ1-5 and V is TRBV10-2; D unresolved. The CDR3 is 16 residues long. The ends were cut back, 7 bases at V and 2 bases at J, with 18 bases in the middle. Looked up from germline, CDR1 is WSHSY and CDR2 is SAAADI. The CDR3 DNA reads TGCGCCAGCACTTCCGCGGTGGAAGGAGGCAATCAGCCCCAGCATTTT. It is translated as CASTSAVEGGNQPQHF.

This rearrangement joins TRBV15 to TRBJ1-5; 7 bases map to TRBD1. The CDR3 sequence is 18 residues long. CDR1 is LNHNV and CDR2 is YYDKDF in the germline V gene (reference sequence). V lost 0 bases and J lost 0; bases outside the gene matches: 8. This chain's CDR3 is CATSRDRPGTVSNQPQHF. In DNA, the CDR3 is TGTGCCACCAGCAGAGACCGGCCCGGGACAGTTAGCAATCAGCCCCAGCATTTT.

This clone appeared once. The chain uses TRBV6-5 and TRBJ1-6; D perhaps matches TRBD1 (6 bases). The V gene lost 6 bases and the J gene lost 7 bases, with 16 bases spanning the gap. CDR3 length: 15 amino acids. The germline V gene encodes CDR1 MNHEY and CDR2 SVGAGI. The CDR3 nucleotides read TGTGCCAGCAGCCCGCGTGGGGGCCCGAATTCACCCCTCCACTTT. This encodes CASSPRGGPNSPLHF.

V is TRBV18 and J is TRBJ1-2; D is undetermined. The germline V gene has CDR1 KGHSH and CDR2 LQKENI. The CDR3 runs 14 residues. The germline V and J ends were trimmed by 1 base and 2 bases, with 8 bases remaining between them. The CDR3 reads CASSPQSDNYGYTF. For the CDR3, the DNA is TGTGCCAGCTCACCACAGTCGGACAACTATGGCTACACCTTC.

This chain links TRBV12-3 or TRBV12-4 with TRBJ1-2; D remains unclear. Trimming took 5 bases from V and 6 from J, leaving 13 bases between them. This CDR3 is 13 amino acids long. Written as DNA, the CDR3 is TGTGCCAGCAGTCAAGGCCCCCTGGATGGCTACACCTTC. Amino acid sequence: CASSQGPLDGYTF.

For the CDR3, the DNA is TGTGCCAGTATAGGAGTGACACCCGCTGAAGCTTTCTTT. This encodes CASIGVTPAEAFF. The V call is TRBV19, the J call TRBJ1-1; D remains unclear. Trimming took off 7 bases at V and 6 bases at J, with 15 bases between the two ends. The CDR3 contains 13 residues. Germline values: CDR1 LNHDA, CDR2 SQIVND (reference sequence).

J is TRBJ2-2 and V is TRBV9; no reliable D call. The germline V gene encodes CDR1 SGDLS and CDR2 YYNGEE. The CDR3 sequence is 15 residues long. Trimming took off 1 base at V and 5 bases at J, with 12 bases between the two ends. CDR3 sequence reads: CASSVNARDTGELFF. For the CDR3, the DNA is TGTGCCAGCAGCGTAAATGCGAGAGATACCGGGGAGCTGTTTTTT.

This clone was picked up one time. CDR3 in DNA: TGTGCCAGCAGATTAACCTACCCGATGAACACTGAAGCTTTCTTT. Its translation is CASRLTYPMNTEAFF. The chain couples TRBV5-6 to TRBJ1-1; D gene ambiguous. V dropped 5 bases and J dropped 0 bases, with 14 bases sitting between them. In germline, CDR1 is SGHDT, CDR2 YYEEEE. There are 15 residues in the CDR3.

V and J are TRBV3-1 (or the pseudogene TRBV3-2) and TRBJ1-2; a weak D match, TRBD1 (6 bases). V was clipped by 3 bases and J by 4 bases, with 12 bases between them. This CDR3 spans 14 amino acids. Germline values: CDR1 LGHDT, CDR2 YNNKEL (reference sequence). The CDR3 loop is CASSHGQGPYGYTF. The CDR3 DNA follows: TGTGCCAGCAGCCATGGTCAGGGGCCCTATGGCTACACCTTC.

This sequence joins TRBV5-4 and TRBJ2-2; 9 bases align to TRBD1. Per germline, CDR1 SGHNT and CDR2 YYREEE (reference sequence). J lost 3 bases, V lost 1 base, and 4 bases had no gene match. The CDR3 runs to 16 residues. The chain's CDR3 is CASSLLTGGYTGELFF. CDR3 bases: TGTGCCAGCAGCTTGCTGACAGGGGGATACACCGGGGAGCTGTTTTTT.

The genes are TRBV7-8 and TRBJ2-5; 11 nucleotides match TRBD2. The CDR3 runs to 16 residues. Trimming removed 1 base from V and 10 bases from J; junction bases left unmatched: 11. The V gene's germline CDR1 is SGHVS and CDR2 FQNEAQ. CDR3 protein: CASSLELAGALKSQYF. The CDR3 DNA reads TGTGCCAGCAGCTTAGAACTAGCGGGAGCCCTGAAAAGCCAGTACTTC.

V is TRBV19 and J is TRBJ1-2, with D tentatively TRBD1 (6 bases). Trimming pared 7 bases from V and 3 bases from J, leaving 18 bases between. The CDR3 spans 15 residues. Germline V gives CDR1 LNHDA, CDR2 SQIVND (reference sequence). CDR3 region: CASIDGRGTHYGYTF. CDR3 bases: TGTGCCAGTATTGACGGCAGGGGTACGCACTATGGCTACACCTTC.

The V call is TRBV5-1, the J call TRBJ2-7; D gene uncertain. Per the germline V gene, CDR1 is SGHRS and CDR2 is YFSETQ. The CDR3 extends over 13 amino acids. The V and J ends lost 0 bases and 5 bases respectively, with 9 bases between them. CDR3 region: CASSLAPQDEQYF. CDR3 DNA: TGCGCCAGCAGCTTGGCACCCCAGGACGAGCAGTACTTC.

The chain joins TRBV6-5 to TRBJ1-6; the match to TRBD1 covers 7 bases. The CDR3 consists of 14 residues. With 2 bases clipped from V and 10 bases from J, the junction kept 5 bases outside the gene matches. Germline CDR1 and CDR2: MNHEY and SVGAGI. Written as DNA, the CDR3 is TGTGCCAGCAGTTACCACAGGGGAGAGTCACCCCTCCACTTT. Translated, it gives CASSYHRGESPLHF.

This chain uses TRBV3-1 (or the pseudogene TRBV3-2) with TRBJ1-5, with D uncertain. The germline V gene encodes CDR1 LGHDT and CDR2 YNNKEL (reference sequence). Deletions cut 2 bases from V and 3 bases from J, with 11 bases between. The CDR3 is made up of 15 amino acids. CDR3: CASSQFTQINQPQHF. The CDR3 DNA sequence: TGTGCCAGCAGCCAATTCACACAGATCAATCAGCCCCAGCATTTT.

CDR3 coding DNA: TGTGCCAGCAGTTTGCACTATTCACCCCTCCACTTT. Encoded protein: CASSLHYSPLHF. The rearrangement uses TRBV12-3 or TRBV12-4 and TRBJ1-6; D is ambiguous. V gave up 3 bases and J gave up 8 bases, with 5 bases separating them. The CDR3 runs 12 residues.

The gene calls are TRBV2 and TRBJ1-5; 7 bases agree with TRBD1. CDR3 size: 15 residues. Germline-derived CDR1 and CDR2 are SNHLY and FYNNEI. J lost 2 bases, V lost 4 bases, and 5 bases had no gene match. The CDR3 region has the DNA TGTGCCAGCAGTGGACAGGGTTCGGGCAATCAGCCCCAGCATTTT. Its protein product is CASSGQGSGNQPQHF.